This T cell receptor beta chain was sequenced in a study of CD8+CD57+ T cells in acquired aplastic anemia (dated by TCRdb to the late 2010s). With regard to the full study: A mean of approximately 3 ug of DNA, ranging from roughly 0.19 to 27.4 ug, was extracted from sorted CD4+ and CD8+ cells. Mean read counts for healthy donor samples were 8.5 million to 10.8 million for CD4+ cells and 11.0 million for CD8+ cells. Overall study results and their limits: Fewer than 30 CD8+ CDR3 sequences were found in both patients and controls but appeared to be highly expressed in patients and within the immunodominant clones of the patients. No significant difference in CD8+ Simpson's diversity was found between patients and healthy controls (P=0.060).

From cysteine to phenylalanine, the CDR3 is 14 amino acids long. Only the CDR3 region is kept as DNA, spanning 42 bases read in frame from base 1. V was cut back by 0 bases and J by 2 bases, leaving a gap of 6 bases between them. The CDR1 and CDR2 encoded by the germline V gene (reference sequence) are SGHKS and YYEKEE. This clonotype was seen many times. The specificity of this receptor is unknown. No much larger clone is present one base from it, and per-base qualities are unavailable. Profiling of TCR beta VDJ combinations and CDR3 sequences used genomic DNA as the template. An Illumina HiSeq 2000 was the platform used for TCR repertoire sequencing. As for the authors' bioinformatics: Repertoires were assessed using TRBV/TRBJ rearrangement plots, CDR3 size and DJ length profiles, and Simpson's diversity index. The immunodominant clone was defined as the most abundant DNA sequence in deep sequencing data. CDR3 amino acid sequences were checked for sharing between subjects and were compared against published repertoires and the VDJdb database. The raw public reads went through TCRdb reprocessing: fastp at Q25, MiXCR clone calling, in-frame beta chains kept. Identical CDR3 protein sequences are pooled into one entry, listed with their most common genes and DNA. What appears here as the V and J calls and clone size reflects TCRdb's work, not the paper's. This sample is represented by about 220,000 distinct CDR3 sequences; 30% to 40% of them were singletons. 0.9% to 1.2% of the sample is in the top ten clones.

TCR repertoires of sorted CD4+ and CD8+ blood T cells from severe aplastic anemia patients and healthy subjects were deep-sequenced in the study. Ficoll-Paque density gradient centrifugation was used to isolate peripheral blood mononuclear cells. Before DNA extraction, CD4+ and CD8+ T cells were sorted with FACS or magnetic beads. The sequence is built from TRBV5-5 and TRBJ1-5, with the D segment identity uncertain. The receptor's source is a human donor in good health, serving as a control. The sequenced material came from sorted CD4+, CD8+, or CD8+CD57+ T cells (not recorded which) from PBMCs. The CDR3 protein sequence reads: CASSLEAGNQPQHF. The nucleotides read TGTGCCAGCAGCTTGGAGGCAGGCAATCAGCCCCAGCATTTT.